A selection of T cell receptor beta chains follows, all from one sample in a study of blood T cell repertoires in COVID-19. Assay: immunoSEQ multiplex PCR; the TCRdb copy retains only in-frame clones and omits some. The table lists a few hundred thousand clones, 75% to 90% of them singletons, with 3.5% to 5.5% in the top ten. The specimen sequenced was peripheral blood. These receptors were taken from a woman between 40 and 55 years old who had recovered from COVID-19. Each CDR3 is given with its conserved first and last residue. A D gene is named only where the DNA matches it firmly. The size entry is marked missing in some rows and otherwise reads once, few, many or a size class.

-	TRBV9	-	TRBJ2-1	TGTGCCAGCAGCGTAGTACGGGATGAGCAGTTCTTC	CASSVVRDEQFF
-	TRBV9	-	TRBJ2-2	TGTGCCAGCAGCGTAGCAGGGACCGGGGAGCTGTTTTTT	CASSVAGTGELFF
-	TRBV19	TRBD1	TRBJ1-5	TGTGCCAGTAGTGAGACAGGGGGTAGTCAGCCCCAGCATTTT	CASSETGGSQPQHF
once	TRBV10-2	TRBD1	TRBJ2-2	TGCGCCAGCCGTTTTTGGGGCGGACAGGGGGCCGGGGAGCTGTTTTTT	CASRFWGGQGAGELFF
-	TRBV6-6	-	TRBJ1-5	TGTGCCAGCAGCAACAGGGTCTCCAATCAGCCCCAGCATTTT	CASSNRVSNQPQHF
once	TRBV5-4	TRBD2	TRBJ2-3	TGTGCCAGCAGCTTGGATGCGGCGACTAGCGGACGAGATACGCAGTATTTT	CASSLDAATSGRDTQYF
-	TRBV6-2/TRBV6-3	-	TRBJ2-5	TGTGCCAGCAGTCCAGGGGTGACCCAGTACTTC	CASSPGVTQYF
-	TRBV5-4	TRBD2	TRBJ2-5	TGTGCCAGCAGCCCGGGGGGGTACCAAGAGACCCAGTACTTC	CASSPGGYQETQYF
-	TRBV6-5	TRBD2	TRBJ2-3	TGTGCCAGCAGGACAGGGACTAGCTGGGATACGCAGTATTTT	CASRTGTSWDTQYF
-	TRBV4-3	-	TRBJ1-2	TGCGCCAGCAGCCCAGGGATAAACTATGGCTACACCTTC	CASSPGINYGYTF
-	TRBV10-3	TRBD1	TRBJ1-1	TGTGCCATCAGTGCGACAGGGGGAAGGTACACTGAAGCTTTCTTT	CAISATGGRYTEAFF
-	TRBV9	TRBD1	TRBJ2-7	TGTGCCAGCAGCGTAGGACAGGGGGCTTTCTACGAGCAGTACTTC	CASSVGQGAFYEQYF
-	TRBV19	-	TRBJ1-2	TGTGCCAGTATCCCTTCTGGGAGTCTGAACTATGGCTACACCTTC	CASIPSGSLNYGYTF
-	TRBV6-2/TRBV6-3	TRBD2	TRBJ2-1	TGTGCCAGCAGTTACTCTAGCGGGACCTACAATGAGCAGTTCTTC	CASSYSSGTYNEQFF
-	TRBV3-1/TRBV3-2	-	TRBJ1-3	TGTGCCAGCAGCCAAGTAGTGCCGGTCTCTGGAAACACCATATATTTT	CASSQVVPVSGNTIYF
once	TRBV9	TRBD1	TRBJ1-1	TGTGCCAGCAGCCCAGGGACAGGGTATGTGAACACTGAAGCTTTCTTT	CASSPGTGYVNTEAFF
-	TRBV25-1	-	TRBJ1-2	TGTGCCAGCAGTGAATATGGAGGGTTCTATGATGGCTACACCTTC	CASSEYGGFYDGYTF
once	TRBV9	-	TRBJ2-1	TGTGCCAGCAGCACACAGCCCGGCGATGAGCAGTTCTTC	CASSTQPGDEQFF
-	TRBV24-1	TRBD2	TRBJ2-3	TGTGCCACCAGTGAGAACAAAATAGCGGGGGGGATGGCAGATACGCAGTATTTT	CATSENKIAGGMADTQYF
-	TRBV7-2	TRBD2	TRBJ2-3	TGTGCCAGCAGCCTCAGGACTAGCACTTACACAGATACGCAGTATTTT	CASSLRTSTYTDTQYF
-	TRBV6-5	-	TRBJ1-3	TGTGCCAGCAGTTACTCCGGTAGCTCTGGAAACACCATATATTTT	CASSYSGSSGNTIYF
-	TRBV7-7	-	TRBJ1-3	TGTGCCAGCAGCCCTCTAGGGAGCTCTGGAAACACCATATATTTT	CASSPLGSSGNTIYF
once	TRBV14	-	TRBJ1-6	TGTGCCAGCAGCCAACGTCATCGAAAGGTCGGGAGAAGCTCCTATAATTCACCCCTCCACTTT	CASSQRHRKVGRSSYNSPLHF
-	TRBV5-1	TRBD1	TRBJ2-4	TGCGCCAGCAGCTTGTACAGGGGAAAAAACATTCAGTACTTC	CASSLYRGKNIQYF
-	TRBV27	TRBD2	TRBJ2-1	TGTGCCAGCAGTTCTAGCGGGGGAGGCTACAATGAGCAGTTCTTC	CASSSSGGGYNEQFF
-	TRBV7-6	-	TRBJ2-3	TGTGCCAGCAGCTTACCGGGGGGCGGGGCCCCGACAGATACGCAGTATTTT	CASSLPGGGAPTDTQYF
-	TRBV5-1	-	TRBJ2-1	TGCGCCAGCAGCCACCGGGGTGATGAGCAGTTCTTC	CASSHRGDEQFF
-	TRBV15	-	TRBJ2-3	TGTGCCACCAGCAGAGGAGGGGGGGCTAGCACAGATACGCAGTATTTT	CATSRGGGASTDTQYF
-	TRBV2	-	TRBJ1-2	TGTGCCAGCAGGCCTCAGAACTATGGCTACACCTTC	CASRPQNYGYTF
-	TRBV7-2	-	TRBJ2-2	TGTGCCAGCAGCACCCCCTCCAACGCGGCGAACACCGGGGAGCTGTTTTTT	CASSTPSNAANTGELFF
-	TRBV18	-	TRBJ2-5	TGTGCCAGCTCACCACTGCCAGGGGAAGAGACCCAGTACTTC	CASSPLPGEETQYF
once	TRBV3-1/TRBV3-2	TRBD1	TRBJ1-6	TGTGCCAGCAGCCAAGAAACCGGGACAGTGAATTCACCCCTCCACTTT	CASSQETGTVNSPLHF
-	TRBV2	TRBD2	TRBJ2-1	TGTGCCAGCAAAGGGAATAGCGGGGGCTCAGAGCAGTTCTTC	CASKGNSGGSEQFF
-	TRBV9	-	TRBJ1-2	TGTGCCAGCAGCGTAGGTTTGAGGCCAACGGACAGTCAGACCTATGGCTACACCTTC	CASSVGLRPTDSQTYGYTF
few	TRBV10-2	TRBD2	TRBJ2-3	TGCGCCAGCAGTGAGACTAGCGGGAGATTGGGTACGCAGTATTTT	CASSETSGRLGTQYF
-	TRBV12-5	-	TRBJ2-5	TGTGCTAGTGGTTTCAGCGGTCAAGAGACCCAGTACTTC	CASGFSGQETQYF
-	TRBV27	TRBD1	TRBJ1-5	TGTGCCAGCAGTTTATCATGGCCCGGACCAGGGGGTCGAGGCAATCAGCCCCAGCATTTT	CASSLSWPGPGGRGNQPQHF
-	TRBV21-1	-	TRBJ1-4	TGTGCCAGCAGCAGCGGCAGGGAGGGTAATGAAAAACTGTTTTTT	CASSSGREGNEKLFF
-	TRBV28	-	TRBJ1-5	TGTGCCAGCAGTTTAACGGGTCAGCCCCAGCATTTT	CASSLTGQPQHF
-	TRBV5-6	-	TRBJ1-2	TGTGCCAGCAGCTTGCCGGGGAAAATTTATGGCTACACCTTC	CASSLPGKIYGYTF
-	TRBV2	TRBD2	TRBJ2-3	TGTGCCAGCAGTGAAGGGTCTAGCGGGAGTGATACGCAGTATTTT	CASSEGSSGSDTQYF
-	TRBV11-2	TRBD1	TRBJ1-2	TGTGCCAGCAGCTTAGAGCCCACGACAGGGGGCAATGGCTACACCTTC	CASSLEPTTGGNGYTF
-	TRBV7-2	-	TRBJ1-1	TGTGCCAGCAGCTTACAGGGTCGCACTGAAGCTTTCTTT	CASSLQGRTEAFF
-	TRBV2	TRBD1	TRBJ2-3	TGTGCCAGCAGCGTCGTCGGGACAGGAACAGATACGCAGTATTTT	CASSVVGTGTDTQYF
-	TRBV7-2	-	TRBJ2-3	TGTGCCAGCAGCTTACCGAGCACAGATACGCAGTATTTT	CASSLPSTDTQYF
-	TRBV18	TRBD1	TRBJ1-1	TGTGCCAGCTCAAAAGGGGGCCCCGCTGAAGCTTTCTTT	CASSKGGPAEAFF
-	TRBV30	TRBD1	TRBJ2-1	TGTGCCTTTGGACAGGCTGGGTACAATGAGCAGTTCTTC	CAFGQAGYNEQFF
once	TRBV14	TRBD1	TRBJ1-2	TGTGCCAGATTCAGGGGGACAGGGAACGTCTATGGCTACACCTTC	CARFRGTGNVYGYTF
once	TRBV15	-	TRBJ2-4	TGTGCCACCAGCAGAGGTGCACTAGCCAAAAACATTCAGTACTTC	CATSRGALAKNIQYF
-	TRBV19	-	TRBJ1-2	TGTGCCAGTAGTTTCAGGGATGATGGCTACACCTTC	CASSFRDDGYTF
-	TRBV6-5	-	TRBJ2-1	TGTGCCAGCAGGCAGGGGACCTCGAGAGGTGAGCAGTTCTTC	CASRQGTSRGEQFF
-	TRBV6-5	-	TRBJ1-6	TGTGCCAGCAGTTTGGGGGGGGGCGTGTTTAATTCACCCCTCCACTTT	CASSLGGGVFNSPLHF
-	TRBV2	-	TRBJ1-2	TGTGCCAGCAGTGAAAGACAAGACTATGGCTACACCTTC	CASSERQDYGYTF
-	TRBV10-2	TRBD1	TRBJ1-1	TGCGCCAGCAGTGCCCAGACAGGGGTTACTGAAGCTTTCTTT	CASSAQTGVTEAFF
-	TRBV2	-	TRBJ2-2	TGTGCCAGCAGTCCAGGGGGGTATACCGGGGAGCTGTTTTTT	CASSPGGYTGELFF
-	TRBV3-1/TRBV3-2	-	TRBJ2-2	TGTGCCAGCGAGAGGCGGGACACCGGGGAGCTGTTTTTT	CASERRDTGELFF
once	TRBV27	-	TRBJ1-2	TGTGCCAGCAGTTTGTCCGGGGGGGGCTATGGCTACACCTTC	CASSLSGGGYGYTF
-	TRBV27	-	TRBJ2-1	TGTGCCAGCAGTTTTTCAGACAATGAGCAGTTCTTC	CASSFSDNEQFF
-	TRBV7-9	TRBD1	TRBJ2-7	TGTGCCAGCAGCTTCCAACAGGGGCCCCTCGACGAGCAGTACTTC	CASSFQQGPLDEQYF